These 5 T cell receptor beta chains share one sample of origin, sequenced in a study of blood T cell repertoires in COVID-19 (dated by TCRdb to the early 2020s). The library was generated by the immunoSEQ multiplex PCR assay. Imported from immuneACCESS, the table was reduced by TCRdb to in-frame sequences with V and J called. These copies leave out some clones; in studies compared against another copy, an unresolved V gene accounts for under half, and the cause of the remainder is not known. The sample table lists about 170,000 clones, approximately 91% of them with a count of one. 0.7% to 0.9% of the sample goes to the ten largest clones. The sequenced sample consisted of PBMCs or T cells enriched from blood (not recorded which). The receptors were sampled from a woman between 18 and 29 years old who had recovered from COVID-19.

This sequence joins TRBV5-1 and TRBJ2-7, with TRBD1 identical over 8 bases. V was clipped by 4 bases and J by 3 bases; unmatched bases: 12. Germline V gene lookup returns CDR1 SGHRS and CDR2 YFSETQ. This CDR3 spans 16 amino acids. CDR3 DNA: TGCGCCAGCAGCCCCCGGGACAGGCCTTTACTCTACGAGCAGTACTTC. Translation: CASSPRDRPLLYEQYF.

The rearrangement links TRBV6-2 or TRBV6-3 to TRBJ1-2; possibly TRBD1 for D (5 bases). The CDR3 totals 15 residues. Germline V gene lookup returns CDR1 MNHEY and CDR2 SVGEGT. Between the trimmed V and J ends, which lost 0 bases and 4 bases, there was a span of 12 bases. CDR3 DNA sequence: TGTGCCAGCAGTTACTCAGGCCACCAGGGCTATGGCTACACCTTC. Amino acids: CASSYSGHQGYGYTF.

The chain carries TRBV5-6 and TRBJ2-5; 13 positions match TRBD2. CDR1 is SGHDT and CDR2 is YYEEEE in the germline V gene. CDR3 length: 17 residues. V lost 4 bases to trimming and J lost 5 bases; unmatched junction nucleotides: 11. CDR3 DNA: TGTGCCAGCAGCCCTAGACTAGCGGGAGGCCGTTTGGAGACCCAGTACTTC. This sequence encodes CASSPRLAGGRLETQYF.

The V gene is TRBV5-1, the J gene TRBJ1-1; D is ambiguous. This CDR3 comprises 14 residues. V was trimmed by 4 bases and J by 1 base, leaving 11 bases between them. The germline V gene has CDR1 SGHRS and CDR2 YFSETQ. This chain's CDR3 is CASSPMRGNTEAFF. The CDR3 nucleotides read TGCGCCAGCAGCCCTATGCGAGGGAACACTGAAGCTTTCTTT.

The rearrangement uses TRBV18 and TRBJ2-5, with 7 bases fitting TRBD1. The CDR3 covers 14 residues. Per the germline V gene, CDR1 is KGHSH and CDR2 is LQKENI. The V segment lost 3 bases and the J segment 7 bases; nucleotides outside the gene matches: 8. CDR3: CASSPGQARGTQYF. In DNA form, the CDR3 reads TGTGCCAGCTCACCCGGACAGGCCCGAGGGACCCAGTACTTC.